This TCR beta chain was observed in a study of cytomegalovirus exposure and HLA in healthy donors. CDR3 length equals 12 residues. The germline V and J ends were trimmed by 2 bases and 9 bases, with 11 bases remaining between them. Germline CDR1 reads GTSNPN; CDR2 reads SVGIG (reference sequence). Study outcomes and limitations: Cytomegalovirus status was reportedly diagnosed by the classifier with high sensitivity and specificity.

Notes on this clone: Antigen unknown.

The protocol was immunoSEQ multiplex PCR, while the TCRdb copy is restricted to in-frame clones and leaves out a portion. This table has about 350,000 clones, about nine tenths appearing once. The receptor was isolated from a woman under 40 in good health and CMV-seropositive. The V and J genes are TRBV30 and TRBJ2-1; D unresolved. Sequencing was carried out using PBMCs. The CDR3 here is CAWSLSLAEQFF. CDR3 nucleotides: TGTGCCTGGAGTTTATCCTTAGCTGAGCAGTTCTTC.